One and the same sample provided the 21 T cell receptor beta chains below, sequenced in a study of T-cell memory formation after mild COVID-19. TCRdb reprocessed the 5' RACE reads with MiXCR, giving one entry per CDR3 protein. The data show 250,000 to 300,000 distinct CDR3 sequences, 8% to 10% seen once. Sequenced sample: PBMCs or a T cell subset sorted from them (not recorded which). Receptors originate from a man aged 18 to 29 who had mild COVID-19 (a few samples of this study predate the infection). Cell type and time point are not known.

The chain links TRBV5-1 to TRBJ2-5; D not resolved. CDR1 and CDR2 from the germline V gene are SGHRS and YFSETQ. Trimming left V 0 bases short and J 3 bases short, with 6 bases between. CDR3 length: 13 amino acids. CDR3 amino acids: CASSLVGEETQYF. Written as DNA, the CDR3 is TGCGCCAGCAGCTTGGTAGGAGAAGAGACCCAGTACTTC.

The table lists this clonotype with many counts. V is TRBV4-3 and J is TRBJ1-6; TRBD1 matches at 7 bases. J was trimmed by 7 bases and V by 4 bases; bases with no gene match: 4. Germline CDR1 LGHNA, CDR2 YSLEER. The CDR3 is 14 amino acids. CDR3 sequence (DNA): TGCGCCAGCAGCCGGACAGGAGAGAATTCACCCCTCCACTTT. It is translated as CASSRTGENSPLHF.

The CDR3 DNA follows: TGTGCCAGCAGTTATTACAGATACACCCAAGAGACCCAGTACTTC. This encodes CASSYYRYTQETQYF. V usage is TRBV6-5 and J usage is TRBJ2-5, with D unclear. This CDR3 spans 15 amino acids. Germline lookup yields CDR1 MNHEY and CDR2 SVGAGI. Trimming took 3 bases from V and 1 from J, leaving 12 bases between them.

This clonotype was counted between two and nine times. CDR3 amino acids: CSEGDSSYNEQFF. For the CDR3, the DNA is TGCAGTGAAGGGGACAGCTCCTACAATGAGCAGTTCTTC. This chain connects TRBV20-1 to TRBJ2-1; 7 bases line up with TRBD1. The ends lost 7 bases at V and 0 bases at J; junction bases unmatched: 3. This CDR3 comprises 13 residues. Per germline, CDR1 DFQATT and CDR2 SNEGSKA (reference sequence).

This clonotype has only a few counts. One end of the junction fails to match germline, which may point to a read error. This sequence joins TRBV5-4 and TRBJ1-1, with D unclear. The V gene's germline CDR1 is SGHNT and CDR2 YYREEE (reference sequence). The CDR3 length is 13 residues. The DNA for the CDR3 is TGTCCCAGCAGCCTCTGGGAGAACACTGAAGCTTTCTTT. It translates to CPSSLWENTEAFF.

The J gene is TRBJ2-3, the V gene TRBV12-3 or TRBV12-4; TRBD2 might be the D (7 bases). Trimming left V 5 bases short and J 3 bases short, with 12 bases between. CDR3 length: 14 residues. The CDR3 sequence is CASSMGGLTDTQYF. Written as DNA, the CDR3 is TGTGCCAGCAGTATGGGGGGGCTTACAGATACGCAGTATTTT.

This clonotype was seen at least ten times. The chain employs TRBV4-2 and TRBJ2-7; TRBD2 agrees at 8 bases. Trimming at V came to 0 bases and at J to 2 bases, leaving 0 bases not matched to a gene. CDR1 LGHNA and CDR2 YNFKEQ come from the germline V gene. The CDR3 runs 14 residues. The CDR3 loop is CASSQDGGAYEQYF. The CDR3 coding sequence is TGTGCCAGCAGCCAAGACGGGGGGGCCTACGAGCAGTACTTC.

This clonotype was seen a few times. The chain has TRBV4-2 and TRBJ1-2; the D is unclear. The CDR3 runs to 14 residues. Trimming pared 0 bases from V and 4 bases from J, leaving 9 bases between. Germline V gene lookup returns CDR1 LGHNA and CDR2 YNFKEQ. The CDR3, as DNA: TGTGCCAGCAGCCAAGAGTACGTCCCCTATGGCTACACCTTC. It codes for CASSQEYVPYGYTF.

This clonotype was seen repeatedly, ten times or more. This chain uses TRBV27 with TRBJ2-5, with 8 nucleotides matching TRBD1. The CDR3 spans 14 residues. The germline gives CDR1 MNHEY, CDR2 SMNVEV (reference sequence). After removal of 2 bases from V and 6 bases from J, the junction contained 5 bases not matched to a gene. CDR3 DNA: TGTGCCAGCAGTTTAACCTGGACAGGGCAGACCCAGTACTTC. It encodes CASSLTWTGQTQYF.

A few counts support this clonotype. The rearrangement joins TRBV6-5 to TRBJ2-7; the D gene is possibly TRBD1 (5 bases). In germline, CDR1 is MNHEY, CDR2 SVGAGI. V lost 5 bases and J lost 0, with 11 bases in between. This CDR3 comprises 14 residues. The CDR3 is CASSRPRVSYEQYV. The CDR3 nucleotides read TGTGCCAGCAGTAGACCCAGGGTCTCCTACGAGCAGTACGTC.

The chain carries TRBV12-3 or TRBV12-4 and TRBJ2-3; D unclear. The CDR3 consists of 13 residues. With 8 bases removed from V and 4 bases from J, the gap between germline ends came to 13 bases. The CDR3 spells CASGRAVSDTQYF. The CDR3 region has the DNA TGTGCCAGCGGAAGGGCGGTATCAGATACGCAGTATTTT.

This clonotype came up many times. V is TRBV5-1 and J is TRBJ2-3; 7 bases align to TRBD2. CDR3 length: 15 amino acids. CDR1 and CDR2 (germline): SGHRS, YFSETQ. The trim removed 2 bases at V and 2 bases at J, leaving 5 bases unmatched. CDR3 in DNA: TGCGCCAGCAGCTTTATTCTAGCGGACACAGATACGCAGTATTTT. This codes for CASSFILADTDTQYF. The full variable domain, its missing parts supplied by reference TRBV5-1 and TRBJ2-3, is KAGVTQTPRYLIKTRGQQVTLSCSPISGHRSVSWYQQTPGQGLQFLFEYFSETQRNKGNFPGRFSGRQFSNSRSEMNVSTLELGDSALYLCASSFILADTDTQYFGPGTRLTVL.

This clonotype came up many times. The genes are TRBV7-9 and TRBJ2-3; D gene ambiguous. This CDR3 spans 14 amino acids. The germline V and J ends were trimmed by 1 base and 4 bases, with 9 bases remaining between them. In germline, CDR1 is SEHNR, CDR2 FQNEAQ (reference sequence). In nucleotides, the CDR3 is TGTGCCAGCAGCTTAGTCACCGGGCCAGATACGCAGTATTTT. This translates into CASSLVTGPDTQYF.

In this sample, this clonotype turned up a few times. The V call is TRBV12-3 or TRBV12-4, the J call TRBJ1-3; no reliable D call. The CDR3 is 11 amino acids. V was shortened by 7 bases and J by 3 bases, with 4 bases between the two germline ends. The CDR3 is CASNFGNTIYF. The CDR3 nucleotides are TGTGCCAGCAACTTTGGAAACACCATATATTTT.

This clonotype has only a few counts. The rearrangement links TRBV5-1 to TRBJ2-1; D tentatively fits TRBD1 or TRBD2 (5 bases each). This CDR3 contains 15 residues. Germline CDR1 SGHRS, CDR2 YFSETQ. V was cut by 1 base and J by 9 bases, with 17 bases left in between. CDR3 sequence: CASSLPRDLRIEQFF. CDR3 DNA sequence: TGCGCCAGCAGCTTGCCCAGGGACCTAAGAATTGAGCAGTTCTTC.

A few counts support this clonotype. This rearrangement joins TRBV10-3 to TRBJ1-2, with D tentatively TRBD1 (6 bases). From germline, CDR1 is ENHRY and CDR2 SYGVKD. This CDR3 has 16 residues. V lost 5 bases, J lost 2 bases, and 18 bases lay in between. The CDR3 reads CAISTPGRGFNYGYTF. CDR3 sequence (DNA): TGTGCCATCAGTACCCCGGGGAGGGGGTTCAACTATGGCTACACCTTC.

This clonotype was observed a handful of times. The CDR3 reads CSASGTGRTDTQYF. The CDR3 DNA is TGCAGTGCTAGCGGGACAGGGAGGACAGATACGCAGTATTTT. The chain has TRBV20-1 and TRBJ2-3; TRBD1 agrees at 9 bases. The CDR3 length is 14 residues. With 3 bases clipped from V and 3 bases from J, the junction kept 4 bases outside the gene matches. The germline CDR1 and CDR2 sequences are DFQATT and SNEGSKA (reference sequence).

A few counts support this clonotype. This chain connects TRBV7-9 to TRBJ1-1; the match to TRBD1 covers 7 bases. V lost 4 bases and J lost 6; bases outside the gene matches: 8. CDR1 is SEHNR and CDR2 is FQNEAQ in the germline V gene (reference sequence). This CDR3 is built from 14 residues. This chain's CDR3 is CASSYPQGKSEAFF. CDR3 DNA: TGTGCCAGCAGCTACCCACAGGGGAAATCTGAAGCTTTCTTT.

This chain joins TRBV12-3 or TRBV12-4 and TRBJ2-1; TRBD2 matches 7 bases. The ends lost 5 bases at V and 5 bases at J; junction bases unmatched: 6. This CDR3 is 14 amino acids long. CDR3 protein: CASSDRAGDNEQFF. DNA of the CDR3: TGTGCCAGCAGTGACCGGGCGGGGGACAATGAGCAGTTCTTC.

This clonotype was seen repeatedly, ten times or more. V gene TRBV4-3 combines with J gene TRBJ1-2, with 7 bases that match TRBD1. This CDR3 spans 18 amino acids. CDR1 is LGHNA and CDR2 is YSLEER in the germline V gene. V dropped 0 bases and J dropped 6; count of bases not matched to a gene: 16. DNA of the CDR3: TGCGCCAGCAGCCAAGACGTAGCGAGGTTAAGGGGGCCGGATGGCTACACCTTC. This sequence encodes CASSQDVARLRGPDGYTF.

This clonotype was observed a few times. The J gene is TRBJ1-2, the V gene TRBV7-2; TRBD1 agrees at 8 bases. The CDR3 sequence is 15 residues long. Trimming cost V 4 bases and J 2 bases; bases outside gene matches: 6. In germline, CDR1 is SGHTA, CDR2 FQGNSA. The CDR3 region is CASSSPDRANYGYTF. The DNA of the CDR3 is TGTGCCAGCAGCTCGCCGGACAGGGCGAACTATGGCTACACCTTC.